This entry lists 22 T cell receptor beta chains sequenced from one sample in a study of T-cell memory formation after mild COVID-19 (dated by TCRdb to the early 2020s). Libraries were made using 5' RACE. The instrument given in TCRdb is Illumina NovaSeq 6000. TCRdb handled the public reads itself, with Q25 trimming in fastp and clone calling in MiXCR, and kept productive beta chains. Under each unique CDR3 protein, matching rows form one entry showing the most common genes and DNA. The sample yields 50,000 or so distinct CDR3 sequences; 9.3% were counted once. The ten largest make up approximately 12% of the sample. Sequencing used PBMCs or a T cell subset sorted from them (not recorded which). Source of these receptors: an adult woman who had mild COVID-19 (a few samples of this study predate the infection). The sample titles of this study are shuffled in the database, so cell type and time point are left out; the donor was told from shared clones.

This sequence joins TRBV5-1 and TRBJ2-5, with a tentative D call TRBD2 (6 bases). CDR1 is SGHRS and CDR2 is YFSETQ in the germline V gene. The V gene lost 4 bases and the J gene lost 5 bases, with 18 bases spanning the gap. The CDR3 consists of 15 residues. DNA of the CDR3: TGCGCCAGCAGCACCTTACTAGCAATAGGGGAGACCCAGTACTTC. The encoded protein is CASSTLLAIGETQYF. The variable domain in full, completed from reference TRBV5-1 and TRBJ2-5, reads KAGVTQTPRYLIKTRGQQVTLSCSPISGHRSVSWYQQTPGQGLQFLFEYFSETQRNKGNFPGRFSGRQFSNSRSEMNVSTLELGDSALYLCASSTLLAIGETQYFGPGTRLLVL.

This clonotype was counted between two and nine times. The V gene is TRBV4-2, the J gene TRBJ2-7, with a weak D call TRBD1 (6 bases). Germline assignment: CDR1 LGHNA and CDR2 YNFKEQ. The V end was cut by 2 bases, the J end by 2 bases, with 13 bases between. The CDR3 consists of 15 residues. The DNA of the CDR3 is TGTGCCAGCAGCCAACAACCGGGACAAGCCTACGAGCAGTACTTC. It is translated as CASSQQPGQAYEQYF.

The chain carries TRBV20-1 and TRBJ2-1, with 10 bases aligning to TRBD2. V lost 3 bases and J lost 3; bases outside the gene matches: 5. There are 15 residues in the CDR3. Germline CDR1 is DFQATT and CDR2 is SNEGSKA (reference sequence). As DNA, the CDR3 is TGCAGTGCTAGCCTCATAGCGGGGGGCTACAATGAGCAGTTCTTC. This encodes CSASLIAGGYNEQFF.

This clonotype was seen at least ten times. V and J are TRBV7-9 and TRBJ1-1, with D maybe TRBD1 (5 bases). The CDR3 is made up of 15 amino acids. The germline V gene encodes CDR1 SEHNR and CDR2 FQNEAQ (reference sequence). Trimming took off 3 bases at V and 4 bases at J, with 15 bases between the two ends. Here the CDR3 reads CASSFSGTRGTEAFF. In DNA form, the CDR3 reads TGTGCCAGCAGCTTTTCCGGGACCCGCGGCACTGAAGCTTTCTTT.

This clonotype was recorded at least ten times. The chain recombines TRBV20-1 with TRBJ2-1; D could derive from TRBD1 or TRBD2 (6 bases each). Germline V gene data show CDR1 as DFQATT and CDR2 as SNEGSKA (reference sequence). V was shortened by 3 bases and J by 5 bases, with 14 bases between the two germline ends. The CDR3 consists of 14 residues. For the CDR3, the DNA is TGCAGTGCTAGCTTAGGGGGGCCCGACAATGAGCAGTTCTTC. It is translated as CSASLGGPDNEQFF.

The table lists this clonotype with many counts. The gene calls are TRBV4-3 and TRBJ2-7; TRBD2 matches at 8 bases. There are 14 residues in the CDR3. Germline CDR1 reads LGHNA; CDR2 reads YSLEER. V lost 0 bases and J lost 3; bases outside the gene matches: 1. As DNA, the CDR3 is TGCGCCAGCAGCCAAGAAACTAGCGGCTACGAGCAGTACTTC. Residues: CASSQETSGYEQYF.

The table lists this clonotype with a few counts. The chain employs TRBV7-2 and TRBJ2-2; D is possibly TRBD2 (6 bases). V lost 2 bases, J lost 5 bases, and 15 bases lay in between. Germline V CDR1 and CDR2: SGHTA, FQGNSA. This CDR3 spans 16 amino acids. The CDR3, as DNA: TGTGCCAGCAGCTTAAGTCGGGGAGGTTGGACCGGGGAGCTGTTTTTT. It translates to CASSLSRGGWTGELFF.

This clonotype was recorded many times. CDR3 nucleotides: TGTGCCAGCACCACCGGGACAGGGGTCTATGGCTACACCTTC. Protein product: CASTTGTGVYGYTF. The V gene is TRBV7-2, the J gene TRBJ1-2; 10 bases agree with TRBD1. Germline CDR1 and CDR2: SGHTA and FQGNSA. The CDR3 is 14 residues long. Losses at the gene ends were 7 bases for V and 4 bases for J; bases not matched to a gene: 6.

This clonotype was seen ten or more times. The genes are TRBV7-3 and TRBJ2-1; D not resolved. Germline CDR1 is SGHTA and CDR2 is FQGTGA. CDR3 length: 13 amino acids. The germline V and J ends were trimmed by 2 bases and 6 bases, with 8 bases remaining between them. The CDR3 protein is CASSLSRGNEQFF. DNA of the CDR3: TGTGCCAGCAGCTTATCCCGCGGCAATGAGCAGTTCTTC.

DNA of the CDR3: TGTGCCAGCAGCCCTAGGTTCGGTATAGGCCCCTCCTACGAGCAGTACTTC. Encoded protein: CASSPRFGIGPSYEQYF. The rearrangement links TRBV7-2 to TRBJ2-7; no reliable D call. With 5 bases removed from V and 0 bases from J, the gap between germline ends came to 20 bases. CDR1 SGHTA and CDR2 FQGNSA come from the germline V gene. This CDR3 comprises 17 residues.

This clonotype was counted a few times. CDR3 region: CASSPGTQFTGELFF. CDR3 sequence (DNA): TGTGCCAGCAGTCCCGGGACACAATTCACCGGGGAGCTGTTTTTT. This chain links TRBV6-2 or TRBV6-3 with TRBJ2-2; maybe TRBD1 (6 bases). The germline V gene encodes CDR1 MNHEY and CDR2 SVGEGT. The CDR3 contains 15 residues. Trimming shortened V by 5 bases and J by 4 bases, and 14 bases separated the two germline ends.

This clonotype was recorded many times. V gene TRBV6-5 combines with J gene TRBJ2-7; 11 bases map to TRBD1. This CDR3 spans 15 amino acids. V trimming: 3 bases; J trimming: 5 bases; junction bases outside the gene matches: 6. In germline, CDR1 is MNHEY, CDR2 SVGAGI. The CDR3 sequence: CASSYSRTGGNEQYF. The CDR3 region has the DNA TGTGCCAGCAGTTATTCCCGGACAGGGGGCAACGAGCAGTACTTC.

The chain joins TRBV7-2 to TRBJ2-5; D could derive from TRBD1 or TRBD2 (6 bases each). Trimming cost V 5 bases and J 3 bases, with 13 bases left between them. Germline assignment: CDR1 SGHTA and CDR2 FQGNSA. The CDR3 contains 14 residues. The DNA of the CDR3 is TGTGCCAGCAGCCAATGGGGGGCGAAAGAGACCCAGTACTTC. Protein: CASSQWGAKETQYF.

J is TRBJ1-1 and V is TRBV5-1, with 9 bases aligning to TRBD1. The CDR3 spans 17 residues. J gave up 0 bases and V 1 base, and 7 bases lay outside the gene matches. The V gene's germline CDR1 is SGHRS and CDR2 YFSETQ. CDR3 sequence (DNA): TGCGCCAGCAGCTTGAACAGGGGGCTCTTCATGAACACTGAAGCTTTCTTT. The encoded protein is CASSLNRGLFMNTEAFF.

This clonotype was observed at least ten times. The V gene is TRBV7-6, the J gene TRBJ2-1; the D gene could be TRBD1 or TRBD2 (5 bases each). The CDR3 is 15 amino acids. Trimming removed 5 bases at V and 8 bases at J, with 19 bases between. Germline lookup yields CDR1 SGHVS and CDR2 FNYEAQ. In nucleotides, the CDR3 is TGTGCCAGCAGCCCTAGCCTGGCAGGGTCAGATGAGCAGTTCTTC. It codes for CASSPSLAGSDEQFF.

This clonotype was observed a handful of times. The genes are TRBV2 and TRBJ1-2; 8 nucleotides match TRBD1. Germline V gives CDR1 SNHLY, CDR2 FYNNEI. The CDR3 is 13 amino acids. V shed 6 bases and J 3 bases; nucleotides not matched to a gene: 3. This CDR3 reads CASSADRDYGYTF. The CDR3 DNA follows: TGTGCCAGCAGCGCGGACAGGGACTATGGCTACACCTTC.

This clonotype came up a few times. J is TRBJ1-1 and V is TRBV7-9; 7 bases match TRBD1. V dropped 3 bases and J dropped 3; count of bases not matched to a gene: 13. The CDR3 runs to 17 residues. CDR1 and CDR2 (germline): SEHNR, FQNEAQ (reference sequence). DNA for the CDR3: TGTGCCAGCAGCTTTGGGCAGGGGGTAGGATATGACACTGAAGCTTTCTTT. Encoded protein: CASSFGQGVGYDTEAFF.

At least ten counts were recorded for this clonotype. This chain joins TRBV27 and TRBJ2-7; no reliable D call. Germline lookup yields CDR1 MNHEY and CDR2 SMNVEV (reference sequence). V was pared by 6 bases and J by 0 bases, with 9 bases between. This CDR3 spans 13 amino acids. The CDR3 sequence: CASRMLNSYEQYF. The CDR3 DNA sequence: TGTGCCAGCAGAATGTTGAACTCCTACGAGCAGTACTTC.

The rearrangement uses TRBV7-2 and TRBJ2-5; 12 nucleotides match TRBD2. J lost 1 base, V lost 4 bases, and 1 base had no gene match. CDR3 size: 15 residues. CDR1 SGHTA and CDR2 FQGNSA come from the germline V gene. The CDR3 spells CASSWGLAGQETQYF. CDR3 sequence (DNA): TGTGCCAGCAGCTGGGGACTAGCGGGCCAAGAGACCCAGTACTTC.

This clonotype was detected many times. This chain links TRBV5-1 with TRBJ2-1; D is undetermined. CDR3 length equals 11 residues. Trimming shortened V by 2 bases and J by 10 bases, and 7 bases separated the two germline ends. Germline V gene sequence: CDR1 SGHRS, CDR2 YFSETQ. CDR3 nucleotides: TGCGCCAGCAGCTTATCCCTGGAGCAGTTCTTC. This codes for CASSLSLEQFF.

The CDR3 here is CASTKGQGKLNEQFF. The DNA of the CDR3 is TGTGCCAGCACAAAGGGACAGGGCAAGCTAAATGAGCAGTTCTTC. The chain uses TRBV6-1 and TRBJ2-1, with 9 nucleotides matching TRBD1. The CDR3 is made up of 15 amino acids. CDR1 MNHNS and CDR2 SASEGT come from the germline V gene. With V trimmed by 7 bases and J by 7 bases, 11 bases remained unmatched.

There are a few counts of this clonotype. The chain uses TRBV28 and TRBJ1-2; TRBD1 aligns across 10 bases. The CDR3 consists of 15 residues. Looked up from germline, CDR1 is MDHEN and CDR2 is SYDVKM. V trimming: 5 bases; J trimming: 1 base; junction bases outside the gene matches: 4. CDR3: CASSADRGLNYGYTF. CDR3 sequence (DNA): TGTGCCAGCAGTGCCGACAGGGGGCTTAACTATGGCTACACCTTC.